This TCR beta chain derives from a study of cytomegalovirus exposure and HLA in healthy donors listed by TCRdb under 2017. Context from the whole study: A later analysis indicated that the 100 to 150 validation repertoires were generated on the platform also employed for the approximately 690 repertoires of the first cohort. The study aimed to test whether signatures of past pathogen exposure could be identified by cataloging public T cell receptors. Besides the first cohort of 666 subjects, a separate validation cohort made up of 120 or so different subjects was used. To predict cytomegalovirus infection status, the study combined high-throughput TCR immunosequencing, statistical association of individual TCRs with disease status, and machine learning. The paper as a whole reports these results and caveats: The validation cohort had no HLA typing available for a later analysis, so co-occurrence within that cohort was assessed over all 120 or so repertoires. The authors suggested that the approach could potentially be extended to other disease states and immunological phenotypes. In the study, roughly 160 TCR beta chains were listed as associated with cytomegalovirus. In vitro tests confirmed that a few of the cytomegalovirus-associated TCR beta chains recognize cytomegalovirus antigens. Subsequent analysis determined that TCRs grouped into clusters in the first cohort also showed a tendency toward co-occurrence across the 120 or so validation repertoires, and approximately 94% of cluster scores exceeded 0. The classifier was reported to diagnose cytomegalovirus status with high specificity and sensitivity in both the original and validation cohorts. Across donors, most TCR sequences were observed very rarely, whereas some public TCRs were present in many individuals.

Comment on this clone: Its recognized antigen is unknown. No much larger clonotype is one base removed from it; base qualities were not supplied.

Library preparation employed the immunoSEQ multiplex PCR assay. The authors' analysis ran thus. A statistical classification framework was built for diagnosing cytomegalovirus status from the catalog of TCR beta chain sequences. The table was pulled from immuneACCESS by TCRdb, which kept in-frame rearrangements only. Such tables lose some clones; where checked, under half of the loss comes from unresolved V genes, and the rest has no known cause. V and J calls and clone size follow that table, whereas D and trimming were derived from the DNA. The sample table records approximately 110,000 clones; around 94% of these occur just once. Less than 1.5% of the sample belongs to the ten largest clones. The CDR3 runs 14 residues from the cysteine to the phenylalanine. Only the CDR3 part of the read is kept: 42 bases, read in frame from the first base. Trimming removed 5 bases from V and 2 bases from J; the gene matches leave 3 bases unexplained. The germline V gene provides CDR1 MNHNS and CDR2 SASEGT.

The donors belonged to the validation cohort of approximately 130 subjects, which was separate from the roughly 670-subject first cohort. The sequence was collected from a woman aged 18-29 years in good health and CMV-seronegative. The sequenced material came from PBMCs. The receptor chain draws on TRBV6-1 and TRBJ1-2; TRBD1 lines up with 9 middle nucleotides. The DNA reads TGTGCCAGCAGTTATGGGACAGGGAACTATGGCTACACCTTC. This is translated as CASSYGTGNYGYTF.